A selection of T cell receptor beta chains follows, all from one sample in a study of T cells after yellow fever vaccination. Each CDR3 protein is one row after TCRdb ran MiXCR on the 5' RACE reads. The sample contains about 310,000 distinct CDR3 sequences, approximately 3.8% of which appear only once. The starting material was PBMCs, obtained on the day of the yellow fever booster vaccination. These receptors were collected from a man between 18 and 35 years old who received the YFV17D yellow fever vaccine. Both conserved end residues are part of each CDR3. A D gene is named only where the DNA matches it firmly. Clone size is stated in some rows and not others, as once, few, many or a class when expanded.

NA,many,TRBJ2-7,TRBV20-1,TGCAGTGCCAATCCACATGGCCACGAGCAGTACTTC,CSANPHGHEQYF
TRBD1,many,TRBJ1-2,TRBV5-1,TGCGCCAGCAGCACAACGGACAGGGATGACTATGGCTACACCTTC,CASSTTDRDDYGYTF
NA,few,TRBJ1-5,TRBV5-1,TGCGCCAGCAGCTTGGATGGCAGCTATGGCAATCAGCCCCAGCATTTT,CASSLDGSYGNQPQHF
TRBD2,many,TRBJ2-5,TRBV7-2,TGTGCCAGCAGCCCTAGGTCGGGTAGCGGGGGGGCAAAGACCCAGTACTTC,CASSPRSGSGGAKTQYF
NA,many,TRBJ2-5,TRBV29-1,TGCAGCGTTGCGGGGGAAGAGACCCAGTACTTC,CSVAGEETQYF
TRBD1,NA,TRBJ1-4,TRBV30,TGTGCCTGGAGTTGGACAGGGGGACCTAATGAAAAACTGTTTTTT,CAWSWTGGPNEKLFF
NA,many,TRBJ1-5,TRBV5-5,TGTGCCAGCAGCTTAAGCGGGGTACAGCCCCAGCATTTT,CASSLSGVQPQHF
NA,few,TRBJ2-3,TRBV14,TGTGCCAGCAGCCAAGAAGCGGCACTGACTACTAACACAGATACGCAGTATTTT,CASSQEAALTTNTDTQYF
TRBD2,few,TRBJ2-1,TRBV18,TGTGCCAGCTCACCCCAATATAGCGGGGGGGCTGGGGAGCAGTTCTTC,CASSPQYSGGAGEQFF
NA,NA,TRBJ1-1,TRBV6-5,TGTGCCAGCAGTTATCGTGTGGGCGGAGTTACCCGTGAAGCTTTCTTT,CASSYRVGGVTREAFF
NA,few,TRBJ2-2,TRBV5-1,TGCGCCAGCAGCTCAAGGGAGACCGGGGAGCTGTTTTTT,CASSSRETGELFF
NA,many,TRBJ1-1,TRBV7-9,TGTGCCAGCAGCCCCAGGGGGAACACTGAAGCTTTCTTT,CASSPRGNTEAFF
NA,NA,TRBJ1-2,TRBV7-2,TGTGCCAGCAGCTCCCCCCTGCGGGGGCCTGCTAACTATGGCTACACCTTC,CASSSPLRGPANYGYTF
NA,few,TRBJ1-1,TRBV7-2,TGTGCCAGCAGCGTCTTTGGGTCGGTGGGCCTGAACACTGAAGCTTTCTTT,CASSVFGSVGLNTEAFF
NA,few,TRBJ2-7,TRBV12-3/TRBV12-4,TGTGCCAGCAGTTCAAAACGGGGGCCCTCTTACGAGCAGTACTTC,CASSSKRGPSYEQYF
NA,many,TRBJ1-1,TRBV20-1,TGCAGTGCCCCTCCAAGATTACAGCAGGAAGCTTTCTTT,CSAPPRLQQEAFF
NA,many,TRBJ2-3,TRBV12-3/TRBV12-4,TGTGCCAGCAGACGAGTCGGCAGGGACACAGATACGCAGTATTTT,CASRRVGRDTDTQYF
NA,many,TRBJ2-5,TRBV5-1,TGCGCCAGCAGCGCGTTGGGCGGCCAAGAGACCCAGTACTTC,CASSALGGQETQYF
TRBD1,few,TRBJ2-3,TRBV6-1,TGTGCCAGCAGTGATCCCCTAAACAGGGGAATAGATACGCAGTATTTT,CASSDPLNRGIDTQYF
NA,many,TRBJ1-6,TRBV20-1,TGCAGTGCTAGCATCGGGACCGTAGATTCACCCCTCCACTTT,CSASIGTVDSPLHF
NA,many,TRBJ2-2,TRBV5-1,TGCGCCAGCGCCGCCGTAGTTGGAACCGGGGAGCTGTTTTTT,CASAAVVGTGELFF
NA,many,TRBJ2-3,TRBV10-3,TGTGCCATCAGTGAGTCTGGGTTTTCTCTGGCAGATACGCAGTATTTT,CAISESGFSLADTQYF
NA,NA,TRBJ1-2,TRBV12-3/TRBV12-4,TGTGCCAGCAGTTCTATATCTACGGACTATGGCTACACCTTC,CASSSISTDYGYTF
TRBD2,many,TRBJ2-7,TRBV3-1,TGTGCCAGCAGCCAAGTCTTGACTAGCGGCGAGCAGTACTTC,CASSQVLTSGEQYF